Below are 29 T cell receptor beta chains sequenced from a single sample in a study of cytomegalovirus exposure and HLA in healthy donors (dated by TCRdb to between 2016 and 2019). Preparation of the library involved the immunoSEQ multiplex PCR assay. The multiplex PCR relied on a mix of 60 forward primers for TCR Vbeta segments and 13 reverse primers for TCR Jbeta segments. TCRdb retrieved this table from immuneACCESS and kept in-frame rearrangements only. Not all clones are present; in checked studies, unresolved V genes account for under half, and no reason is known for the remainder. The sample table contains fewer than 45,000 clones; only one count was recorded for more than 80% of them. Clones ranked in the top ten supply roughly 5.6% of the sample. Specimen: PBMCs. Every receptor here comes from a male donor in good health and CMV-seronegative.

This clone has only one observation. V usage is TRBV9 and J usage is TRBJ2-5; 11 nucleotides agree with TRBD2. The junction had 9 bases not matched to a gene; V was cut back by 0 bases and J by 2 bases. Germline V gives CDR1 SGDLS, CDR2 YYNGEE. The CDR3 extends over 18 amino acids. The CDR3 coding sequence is TGTGCCAGCAGCGTAGGTAGCGGGGGGGCCAGATCTCAAGAGACCCAGTACTTC. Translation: CASSVGSGGARSQETQYF. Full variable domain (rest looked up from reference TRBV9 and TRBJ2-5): DSGVTQTPKHLITATGQRVTLRCSPRSGDLSVYWYQQSLDQGLQFLIQYYNGEERAKGNILERFSAQQFPDLHSELNLSSLELGDSALYFCASSVGSGGARSQETQYFGPGTRLLVL.

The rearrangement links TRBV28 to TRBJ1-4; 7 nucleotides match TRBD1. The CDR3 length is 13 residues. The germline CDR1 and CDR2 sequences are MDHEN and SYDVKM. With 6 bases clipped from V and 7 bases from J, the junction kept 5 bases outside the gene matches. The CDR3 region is CASRAGGAEKLFF. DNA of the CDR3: TGTGCCAGCAGGGCAGGGGGAGCTGAAAAACTGTTTTTT.

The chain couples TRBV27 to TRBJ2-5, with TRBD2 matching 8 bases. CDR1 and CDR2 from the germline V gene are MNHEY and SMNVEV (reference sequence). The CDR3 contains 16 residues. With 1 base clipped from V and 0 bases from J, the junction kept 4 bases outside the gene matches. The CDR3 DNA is TGTGCCAGCAGTTTATACGTAGCGGGAAACCAAGAGACCCAGTACTTC. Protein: CASSLYVAGNQETQYF.

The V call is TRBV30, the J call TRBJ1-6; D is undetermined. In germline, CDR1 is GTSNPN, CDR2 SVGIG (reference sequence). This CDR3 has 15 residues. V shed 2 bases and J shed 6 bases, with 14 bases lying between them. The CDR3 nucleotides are TGTGCCTGGAGTTCAAAGGACGGACTTAATTCACCCCTCCACTTT. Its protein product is CAWSSKDGLNSPLHF.

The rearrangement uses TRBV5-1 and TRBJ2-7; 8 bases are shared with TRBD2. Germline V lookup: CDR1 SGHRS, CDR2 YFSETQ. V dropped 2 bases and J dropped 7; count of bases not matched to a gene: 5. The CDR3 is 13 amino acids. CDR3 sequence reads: CASSLRLAMEQYF. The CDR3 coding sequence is TGCGCCAGCAGCTTACGACTAGCGATGGAGCAGTACTTC.

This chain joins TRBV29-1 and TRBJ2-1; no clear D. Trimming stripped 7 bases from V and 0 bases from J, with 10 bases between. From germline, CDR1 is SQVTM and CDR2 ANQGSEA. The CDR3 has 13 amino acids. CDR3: CSAKWASYNEQFF. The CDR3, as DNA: TGCAGCGCCAAGTGGGCCTCCTACAATGAGCAGTTCTTC.

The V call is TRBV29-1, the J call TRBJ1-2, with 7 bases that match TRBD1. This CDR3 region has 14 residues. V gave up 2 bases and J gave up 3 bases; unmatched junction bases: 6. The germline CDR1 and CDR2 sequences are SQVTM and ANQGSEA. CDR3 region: CSVERRQGYYGYTF. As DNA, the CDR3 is TGCAGCGTTGAAAGGAGACAGGGTTACTATGGCTACACCTTC.

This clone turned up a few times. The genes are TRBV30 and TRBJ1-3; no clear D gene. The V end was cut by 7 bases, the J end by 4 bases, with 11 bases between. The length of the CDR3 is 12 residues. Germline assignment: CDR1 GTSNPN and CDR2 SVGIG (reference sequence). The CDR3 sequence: CAYTGAGNTIYF. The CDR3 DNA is TGTGCCTACACGGGTGCCGGAAACACCATATATTTT.

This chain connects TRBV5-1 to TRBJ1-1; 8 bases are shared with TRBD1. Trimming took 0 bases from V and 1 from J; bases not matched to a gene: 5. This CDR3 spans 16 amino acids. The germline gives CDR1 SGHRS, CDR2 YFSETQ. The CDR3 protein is CASSLGTGLTNTEAFF. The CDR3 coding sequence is TGCGCCAGCAGCTTGGGGACAGGGTTGACGAACACTGAAGCTTTCTTT.

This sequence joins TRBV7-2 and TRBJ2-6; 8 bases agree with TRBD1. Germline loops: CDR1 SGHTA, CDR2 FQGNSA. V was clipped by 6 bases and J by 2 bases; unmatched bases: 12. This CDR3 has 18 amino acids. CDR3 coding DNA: TGTGCCAGCAGTCCAGTAGCAGGGGGCTTCCCTGGGGCCAACGTCCTGACTTTC. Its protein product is CASSPVAGGFPGANVLTF.

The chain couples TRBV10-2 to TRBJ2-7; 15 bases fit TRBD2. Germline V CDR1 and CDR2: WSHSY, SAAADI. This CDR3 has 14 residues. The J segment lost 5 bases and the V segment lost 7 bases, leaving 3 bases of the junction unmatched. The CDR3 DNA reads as TGCGCCAGCAAGGGACTAGCGGGAGGCCACGAGCAGTACTTC. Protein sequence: CASKGLAGGHEQYF.

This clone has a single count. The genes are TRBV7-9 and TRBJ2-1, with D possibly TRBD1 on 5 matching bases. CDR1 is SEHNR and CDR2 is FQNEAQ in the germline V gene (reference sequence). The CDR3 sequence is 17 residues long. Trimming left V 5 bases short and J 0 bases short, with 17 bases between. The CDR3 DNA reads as TGTGCCAGCAGCCCACAGGAGCGATGGAGCTCCTACAATGAGCAGTTCTTC. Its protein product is CASSPQERWSSYNEQFF. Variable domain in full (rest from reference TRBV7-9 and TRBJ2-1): DTGVSQNPRHKITKRGQNVTFRCDPISEHNRLYWYRQTLGQGPEFLTYFQNEAQLEKSRLLSDRFSAERPKGSFSTLEIQRTEQGDSAMYLCASSPQERWSSYNEQFFGPGTRLTVL.

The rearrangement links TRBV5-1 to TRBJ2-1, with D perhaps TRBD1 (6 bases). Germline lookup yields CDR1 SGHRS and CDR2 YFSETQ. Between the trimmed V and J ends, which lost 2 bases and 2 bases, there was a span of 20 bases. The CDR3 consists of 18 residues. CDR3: CASSLEGTTLRAYNEQFF. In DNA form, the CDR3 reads TGCGCCAGCAGCTTAGAAGGGACAACCCTGAGGGCCTACAATGAGCAGTTCTTC.

CDR3 in amino acids: CASSLVAGGDYGYTF. The DNA for the CDR3 is TGTGCCAGCAGCTTAGTGGCAGGGGGCGACTATGGCTACACCTTC. The rearrangement links TRBV7-2 to TRBJ1-2; TRBD1 agrees at 8 bases. Germline V gives CDR1 SGHTA, CDR2 FQGNSA. CDR3 size: 15 residues. V gave up 1 base and J gave up 3 bases; unmatched junction bases: 4.

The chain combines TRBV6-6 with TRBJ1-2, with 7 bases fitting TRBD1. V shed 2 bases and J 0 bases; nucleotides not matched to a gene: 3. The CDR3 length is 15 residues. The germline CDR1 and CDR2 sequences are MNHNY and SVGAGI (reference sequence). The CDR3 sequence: CASSYDRVANYGYTF. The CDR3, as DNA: TGTGCCAGCAGTTACGACAGGGTAGCTAACTATGGCTACACCTTC.

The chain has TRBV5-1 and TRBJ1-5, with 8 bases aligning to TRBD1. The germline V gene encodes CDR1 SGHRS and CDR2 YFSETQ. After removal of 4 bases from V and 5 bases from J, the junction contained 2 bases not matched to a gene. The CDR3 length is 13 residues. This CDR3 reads CASSPTGDQPQHF. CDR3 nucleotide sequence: TGCGCCAGCAGCCCGACAGGGGATCAGCCCCAGCATTTT.

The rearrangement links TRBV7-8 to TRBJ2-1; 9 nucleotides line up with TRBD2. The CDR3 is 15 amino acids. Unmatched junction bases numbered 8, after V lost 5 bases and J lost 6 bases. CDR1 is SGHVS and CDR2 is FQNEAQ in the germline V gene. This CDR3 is CASSPSGRTANEQFF. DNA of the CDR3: TGTGCCAGCAGCCCGAGCGGGAGGACGGCCAATGAGCAGTTCTTC.

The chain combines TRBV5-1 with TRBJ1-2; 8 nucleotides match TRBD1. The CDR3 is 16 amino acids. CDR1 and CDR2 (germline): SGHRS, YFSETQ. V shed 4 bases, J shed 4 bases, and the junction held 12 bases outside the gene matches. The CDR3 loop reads CASSLVPGQVSYGYTF. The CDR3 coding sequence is TGCGCCAGCAGCCTTGTCCCGGGACAGGTTTCCTATGGCTACACCTTC. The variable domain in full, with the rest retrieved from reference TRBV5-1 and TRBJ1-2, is KAGVTQTPRYLIKTRGQQVTLSCSPISGHRSVSWYQQTPGQGLQFLFEYFSETQRNKGNFPGRFSGRQFSNSRSEMNVSTLELGDSALYLCASSLVPGQVSYGYTFGSGTRLTVV.

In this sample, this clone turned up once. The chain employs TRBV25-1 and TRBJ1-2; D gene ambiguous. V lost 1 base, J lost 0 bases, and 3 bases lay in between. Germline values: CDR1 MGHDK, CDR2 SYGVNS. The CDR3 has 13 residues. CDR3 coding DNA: TGTGCCAGCAGTGAATCCACTAACTATGGCTACACCTTC. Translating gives CASSESTNYGYTF.

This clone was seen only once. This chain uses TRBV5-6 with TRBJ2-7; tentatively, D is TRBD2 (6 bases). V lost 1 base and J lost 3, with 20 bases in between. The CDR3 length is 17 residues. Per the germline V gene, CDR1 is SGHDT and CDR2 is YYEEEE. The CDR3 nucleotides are TGTGCCAGCAGCTTGAGTATTCGTAGCGGTGAGCTCTACGAGCAGTACTTC. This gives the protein CASSLSIRSGELYEQYF.

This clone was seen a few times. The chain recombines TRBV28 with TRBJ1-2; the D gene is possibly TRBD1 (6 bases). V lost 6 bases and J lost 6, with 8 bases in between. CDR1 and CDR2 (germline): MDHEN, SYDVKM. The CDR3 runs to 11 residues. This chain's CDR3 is CASSDRNGYTF. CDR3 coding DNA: TGTGCCAGCAGCGACAGGAATGGCTACACCTTC.

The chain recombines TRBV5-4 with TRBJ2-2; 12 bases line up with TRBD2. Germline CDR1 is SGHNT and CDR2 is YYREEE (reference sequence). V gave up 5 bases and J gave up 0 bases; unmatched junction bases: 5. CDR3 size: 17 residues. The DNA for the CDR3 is TGTGCCAGCAGGCCCCTAGCGGGAGGGTCGAACACCGGGGAGCTGTTTTTT. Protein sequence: CASRPLAGGSNTGELFF.

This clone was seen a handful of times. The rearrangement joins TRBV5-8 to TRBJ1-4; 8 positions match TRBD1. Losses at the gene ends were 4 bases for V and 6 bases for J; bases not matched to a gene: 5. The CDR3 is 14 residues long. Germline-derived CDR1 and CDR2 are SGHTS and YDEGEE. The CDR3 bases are TGTGCCAGCAGCAGAAACAGGGGGTATGAAAAACTGTTTTTT. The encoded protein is CASSRNRGYEKLFF.

The CDR3 DNA is TGCGCCAGCAGTGACGGGACTATGTCCTACGAGCAGTACTTC. Translating gives CASSDGTMSYEQYF. The J gene is TRBJ2-7, the V gene TRBV10-1, with 7 bases identical to TRBD2. In germline, CDR1 is WNHNN, CDR2 SYGVQD (reference sequence). Germline trimming cut 3 bases from V and 1 base from J; bases unmatched to any gene: 3. This CDR3 has 14 residues.

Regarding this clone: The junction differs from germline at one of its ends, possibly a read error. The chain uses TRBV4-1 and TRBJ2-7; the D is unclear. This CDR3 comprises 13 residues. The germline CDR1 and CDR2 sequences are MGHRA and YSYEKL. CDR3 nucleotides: TGTGCCAGCAGCCAAGAATTAACCTACGAGCAGTACTTC. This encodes CASSQELTYEQYF.

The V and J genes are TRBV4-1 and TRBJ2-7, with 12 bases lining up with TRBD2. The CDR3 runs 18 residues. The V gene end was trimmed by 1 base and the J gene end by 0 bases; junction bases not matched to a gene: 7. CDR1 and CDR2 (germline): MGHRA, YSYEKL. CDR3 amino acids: CASSQALAGGPSSYEQYF. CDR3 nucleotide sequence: TGCGCCAGCAGCCAAGCACTAGCGGGAGGACCAAGCTCCTACGAGCAGTACTTC.

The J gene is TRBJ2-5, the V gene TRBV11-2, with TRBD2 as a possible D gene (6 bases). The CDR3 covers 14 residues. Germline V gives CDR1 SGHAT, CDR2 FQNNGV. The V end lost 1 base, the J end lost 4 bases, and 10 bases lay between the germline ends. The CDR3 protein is CASSLGAGSETQYF. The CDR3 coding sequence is TGTGCCAGCAGCTTAGGGGCGGGGTCAGAGACCCAGTACTTC. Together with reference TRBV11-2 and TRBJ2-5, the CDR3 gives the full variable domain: EAGVAQSPRYKIIEKRQSVAFWCNPISGHATLYWYQQILGQGPKLLIQFQNNGVVDDSQLPKDRFSAERLKGVDSTLKIQPAKLEDSAVYLCASSLGAGSETQYFGPGTRLLVL.

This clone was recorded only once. CDR3 sequence: CASSQAAPGSNEQFF. The CDR3 DNA reads as TGCGCCAGCAGCCAAGCTGCGCCAGGGTCCAATGAGCAGTTCTTC. The gene calls are TRBV4-3 and TRBJ2-1; possibly TRBD1 for D (5 bases). V was cut by 1 base and J by 6 bases, with 13 bases left in between. In germline, CDR1 is LGHNA, CDR2 YSLEER. This CDR3 has 15 residues.

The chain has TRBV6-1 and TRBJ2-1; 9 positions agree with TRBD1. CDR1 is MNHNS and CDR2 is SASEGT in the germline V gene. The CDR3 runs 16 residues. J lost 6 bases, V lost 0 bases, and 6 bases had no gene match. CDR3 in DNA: TGTGCCAGCAGTGAAGCCTACCTGGGACAGGGCAATGAGCAGTTCTTC. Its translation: CASSEAYLGQGNEQFF.